There are a few counts of the clone carrying this T cell receptor beta chain. There were TCR beta CDR3 regions amplified from RNA transcripts. In the first-round RT-PCR of the TCR CDR3, the HTBI primer set was used. TCRdb re-called the multiplex PCR reads through MiXCR, storing one row per CDR3 protein. Of over 700,000 distinct CDR3 sequences detected, 15% to 20% appear once; the ten largest clones hold around 15%. CDR1 MGHRA and CDR2 YSYEKL come from the germline V gene. This CDR3 spans 14 amino acids. The V gene lost 4 bases and the J gene lost 1 base, with 9 bases spanning the gap. Blood dates from first hyperthyroidism diagnosis, before any ophthalmopathy symptoms. This specimen comes from a study of T cells in Graves' hyperthyroidism and ophthalmopathy. The overall study: Peripheral blood sampling occurred at initial diagnosis, before any treatment.

The chain recombines TRBV4-1 with TRBJ2-3, with D tentatively TRBD2 (5 bases). The sample comprised blood. This clonotype was sampled from a woman between 45 and 65 years old with Graves' hyperthyroidism that later progressed to Graves' ophthalmopathy. Here the CDR3 reads CASSPASRTDTQYF. The CDR3 coding sequence is TGCGCCAGCAGCCCGGCTAGCCGCACAGATACGCAGTATTTT.